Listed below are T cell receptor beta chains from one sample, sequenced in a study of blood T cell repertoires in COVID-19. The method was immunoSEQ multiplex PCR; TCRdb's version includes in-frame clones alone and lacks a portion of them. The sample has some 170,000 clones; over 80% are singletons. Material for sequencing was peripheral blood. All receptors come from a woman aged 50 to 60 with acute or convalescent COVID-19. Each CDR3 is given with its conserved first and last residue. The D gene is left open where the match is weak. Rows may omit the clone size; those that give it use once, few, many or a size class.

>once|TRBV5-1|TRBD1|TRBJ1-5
CASSLGLGTGFNQPQHF
TGCGCCAGCAGCTTAGGGCTCGGGACAGGATTCAATCAGCCCCAGCATTTT
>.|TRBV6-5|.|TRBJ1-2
CASSYSDDTYGYTF
TGTGCCAGCAGTTACTCCGACGACACCTATGGCTACACCTTC
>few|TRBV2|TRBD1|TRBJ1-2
CASIDPQGGRDGYTF
TGTGCCAGCATTGACCCCCAGGGGGGAAGGGATGGCTACACCTTC
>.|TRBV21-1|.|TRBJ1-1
CASSKRVDQARNPEAFF
TGTGCCAGCAGCAAAAGAGTAGATCAGGCCAGAAATCCTGAAGCTTTCTTT
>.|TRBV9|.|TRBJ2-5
CASSVHSGNQETQYF
TGTGCCAGCAGCGTACATAGCGGTAACCAAGAGACCCAGTACTTC
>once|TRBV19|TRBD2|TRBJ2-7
CASSPPNRASGSNEQYF
TGTGCCAGTAGTCCCCCCAATAGGGCTAGCGGGAGCAACGAGCAGTACTTC
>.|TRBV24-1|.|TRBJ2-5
CATSHERTGTQYF
TGTGCCACCTCCCACGAGCGCACCGGGACCCAGTACTTC
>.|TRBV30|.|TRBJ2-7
CAWNPGIGGEQYF
TGTGCCTGGAACCCAGGGATAGGGGGCGAGCAGTACTTC
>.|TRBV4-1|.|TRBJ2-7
CASSQGGVYEQYF
TGCGCCAGCAGCCAAGGAGGCGTATACGAGCAGTACTTC
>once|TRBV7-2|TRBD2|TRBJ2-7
CASSSLRLAGVRTYEQYF
TGTGCCAGCAGCTCACTTAGACTAGCGGGGGTCCGAACCTACGAGCAGTACTTC
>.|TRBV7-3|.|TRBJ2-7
CASSSDPGYEQYF
TGTGCCAGCAGCTCCGATCCGGGGTACGAGCAGTACTTC
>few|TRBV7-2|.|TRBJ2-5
CASSLGIQETQYF
TGTGCCAGCAGTTTGGGCATTCAGGAGACCCAGTACTTC
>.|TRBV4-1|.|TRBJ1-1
CASSPQTGITAFF
TGCGCCAGCAGCCCGCAGACAGGTATTACAGCTTTCTTT
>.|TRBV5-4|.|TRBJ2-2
CASSLYFGGELFF
TGTGCCAGCAGCTTGTACTTCGGCGGGGAGCTGTTTTTT
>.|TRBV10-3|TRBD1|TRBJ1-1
CAIAYRGGTEAFF
TGTGCCATTGCATACAGGGGAGGCACTGAAGCTTTCTTT
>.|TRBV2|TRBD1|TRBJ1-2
CASRETGDGYTF
TGTGCCAGCAGGGAGACAGGGGACGGCTACACCTTC
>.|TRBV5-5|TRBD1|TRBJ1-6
CASSGMGQLHNSPLHF
TGTGCCAGCAGCGGAATGGGACAGCTCCATAATTCACCCCTCCACTTT
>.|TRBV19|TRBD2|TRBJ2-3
CASSIYGSSGGVTDTQYF
TGTGCCAGTAGTATCTACGGGTCTAGCGGGGGGGTCACAGATACGCAGTATTTT
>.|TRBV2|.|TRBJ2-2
CASCEGRNTGELFF
TGTGCCAGCTGCGAGGGCCGTAACACCGGGGAGCTGTTTTTT
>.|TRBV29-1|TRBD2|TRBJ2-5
CSATGGAQETQYF
TGCAGCGCCACGGGGGGGGCGCAGGAGACCCAGTACTTC
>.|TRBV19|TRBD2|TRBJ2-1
CASSIPSGGTVDNEQFF
TGTGCCAGTAGTATCCCTAGCGGGGGGACCGTCGACAATGAGCAGTTCTTC
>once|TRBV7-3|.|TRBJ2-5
CASSLQGETQYF
TGTGCCAGCAGCTTACAGGGAGAGACCCAGTACTTC
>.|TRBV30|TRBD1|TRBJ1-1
CAWVEQGARTEAFF
TGTGCCTGGGTAGAACAGGGGGCGAGGACTGAAGCTTTCTTT
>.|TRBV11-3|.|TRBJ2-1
CASCRDSVSSYNEQFF
TGTGCCAGCTGCCGGGACTCCGTTAGCTCCTACAATGAGCAGTTCTTC
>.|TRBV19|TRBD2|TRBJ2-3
CASSGRGRNTDTQYF
TGTGCCAGTAGTGGGCGCGGGAGGAACACAGATACGCAGTATTTT
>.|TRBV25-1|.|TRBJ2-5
CASSEAMGRGAETQYF
TGTGCCAGCAGCGAGGCCATGGGGCGCGGGGCAGAGACCCAGTACTTC
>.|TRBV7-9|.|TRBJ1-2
CASSFGSVGTNYGYTF
TGTGCCAGCAGCTTCGGTAGCGTTGGTACTAACTATGGCTACACCTTC
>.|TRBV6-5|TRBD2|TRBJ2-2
CASRRGGNTGELFF
TGTGCCAGCAGACGGGGGGGCAACACCGGGGAGCTGTTTTTT
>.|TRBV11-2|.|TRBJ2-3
CASSGHFADTQYF
TGTGCCAGCAGCGGACACTTCGCAGATACGCAGTATTTT
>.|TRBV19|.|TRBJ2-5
CASSMGPETQYF
TGTGCCAGTAGTATGGGGCCGGAGACCCAGTACTTC
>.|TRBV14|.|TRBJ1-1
CASSQELGGETEAFF
TGTGCCAGCAGCCAAGAGTTGGGGGGGGAGACTGAAGCTTTCTTT
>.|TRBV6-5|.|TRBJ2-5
CASSYGAVQETQYF
TGTGCCAGCAGTTACGGGGCGGTACAAGAGACCCAGTACTTC
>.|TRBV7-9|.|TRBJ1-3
CASRLTVDSGNTIYF
TGTGCCAGCAGGTTAACGGTTGATTCTGGAAACACCATATATTTT
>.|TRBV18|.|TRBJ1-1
CASSPDRMNTEAFF
TGTGCCAGCTCACCCGACAGGATGAACACTGAAGCTTTCTTT
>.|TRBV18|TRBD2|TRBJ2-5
CASSPDGLAGGETQYF
TGTGCCAGCTCACCAGACGGACTAGCGGGAGGGGAGACCCAGTACTTC
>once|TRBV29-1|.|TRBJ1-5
CSVVLSPGHSNQPQHF
TGCAGCGTTGTTCTCTCCCCAGGACATAGCAATCAGCCCCAGCATTTT
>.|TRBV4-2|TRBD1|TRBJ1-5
CASSHRGQTGGRFGPQHF
TGTGCCAGCAGCCACCGGGGACAGACAGGGGGACGCTTCGGGCCCCAGCATTTT
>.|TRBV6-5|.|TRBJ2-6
CASSTVTGANVLTF
TGTGCCAGCAGTACAGTTACTGGGGCCAACGTCCTGACTTTC
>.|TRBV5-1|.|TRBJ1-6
CASSLGQESPLHF
TGCGCCAGCAGCCTCGGACAAGAGTCACCCCTCCACTTT
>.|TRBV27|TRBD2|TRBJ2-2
CASSLLASGGTGELFF
TGTGCCAGCAGTTTATTGGCTAGCGGGGGTACCGGGGAGCTGTTTTTT
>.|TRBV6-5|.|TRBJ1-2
CASSYGAGLGYGYTF
TGTGCCAGCAGTTACGGCGCGGGCCTAGGCTATGGCTACACCTTC
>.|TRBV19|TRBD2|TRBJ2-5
CASTRGSGDGRETQYF
TGTGCCAGTACCCGGGGGAGCGGGGATGGTCGAGAGACCCAGTACTTC
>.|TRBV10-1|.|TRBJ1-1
CASRVSLGDTEAFF
TGCGCCAGCAGAGTCAGCCTAGGGGACACTGAAGCTTTCTTT
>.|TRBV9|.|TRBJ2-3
CASSVAYTDTQYF
TGTGCCAGCAGCGTAGCCTACACAGATACGCAGTATTTT
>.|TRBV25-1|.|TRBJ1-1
CASSVRAEAFF
TGTGCCAGCAGTGTGCGGGCTGAAGCTTTCTTT
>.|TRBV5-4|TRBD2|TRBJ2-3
CASSLVRGASTDTQYF
TGTGCCAGCAGCTTGGTGCGGGGGGCTAGCACAGATACGCAGTATTTT
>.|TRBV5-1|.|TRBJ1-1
CASSLRQGGDTEAFF
TGCGCCAGCAGCTTGAGGCAGGGCGGGGACACTGAAGCTTTCTTT
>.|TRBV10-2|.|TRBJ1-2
CASKESQGYGYTF
TGCGCCAGCAAGGAGTCGCAGGGCTATGGCTACACCTTC
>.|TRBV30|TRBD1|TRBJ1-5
CAWSGGQGNQPQHF
TGTGCCTGGAGTGGGGGACAGGGTAATCAGCCCCAGCATTTT
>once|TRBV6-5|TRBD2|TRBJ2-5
CASRGTSGGETQYF
TGTGCCAGCAGAGGGACTAGCGGGGGAGAGACCCAGTACTTC
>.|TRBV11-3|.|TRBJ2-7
CASSEPLHRFAEQYF
TGTGCCAGCAGCGAACCACTCCACCGCTTTGCCGAGCAGTACTTC
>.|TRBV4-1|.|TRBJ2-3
CASSQGAGWGDTQYF
TGCGCCAGCAGCCAGGGGGCAGGTTGGGGGGATACGCAGTATTTT
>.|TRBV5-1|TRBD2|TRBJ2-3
CASSPPGGTDTQYF
TGCGCCAGCAGCCCCCCGGGGGGAACAGATACGCAGTATTTT
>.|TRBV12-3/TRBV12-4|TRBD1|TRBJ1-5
CASNRGPNQPQHF
TGTGCCAGCAACAGGGGGCCCAATCAGCCCCAGCATTTT
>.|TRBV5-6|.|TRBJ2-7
CASSLERASYEQYF
TGTGCCAGCAGCTTAGAGCGGGCTTCCTACGAGCAGTACTTC
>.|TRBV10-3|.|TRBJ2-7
CAISQGGEAYEQYF
TGTGCCATCAGCCAGGGGGGAGAGGCCTACGAGCAGTACTTC
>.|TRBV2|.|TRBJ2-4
CASNADTTLNIQYF
TGTGCCAGCAACGCGGACACCACCTTAAACATTCAGTACTTC